This TCR beta chain was retrieved from a study of Graves' ophthalmopathy and Graves' hyperthyroidism (dated by TCRdb to 2017 to 2018). General notes on the study: Peripheral blood was collected at initial diagnosis, prior to any treatment. TCR beta repertoire signatures were used to distinguish Graves' ophthalmopathy from Graves' hyperthyroidism and to predict progression to ophthalmopathy. In total, approximately 140 blood samples were TCR-sequenced: 40 to 45 ophthalmopathy, around 75 hyperthyroidism and roughly 17 hyperthyroidism-to-ophthalmopathy patients. A discovery set of 95 to 100 patients (approximately 45 ophthalmopathy, 55 to 60 stable hyperthyroidism) was enrolled to explore V-J signatures distinguishing ophthalmopathy from hyperthyroidism. For independent validation, a separate cohort was made up of 18 hyperthyroidism patients plus 17 patients who later progressed from hyperthyroidism to ophthalmopathy. In several hyperthyroidism patients, the T-cell repertoire of thyroid tissue was compared with the T-cell repertoire of blood. After sampling, hyperthyroidism patients received methimazole starting at 30 mg daily, and ophthalmopathy patients received high-dose intravenous methylprednisolone.

A few counts support this clonotype. Its antigen is currently not known. Since a much larger clone is just one base distant, this may be a read error. Ophthalmopathy patients were characterized by moderately to severely active disease, a Clinical Activity Score of at least 3, a NOSPECS grade of at least 4, and a disease duration under 3 months. Patients with other autoimmune diseases, uncontrolled infections, pregnancy or lactation were excluded. Clinical symptoms, serum thyroxine, TRAb, thyroid ultrasound and orbital computed tomography formed the basis of the diagnosis. Using Ficoll-Paque density gradient centrifugation, PBMCs were isolated from about 9.2 ml of fresh peripheral blood. Total RNA was extracted with Trizol reagent and quality-checked on an Agilent 2100 Bioanalyzer. For repertoire sequencing, TCR beta CDR3 regions were amplified from RNA transcripts. HTBI primers and the Qiagen OneStep RT-PCR kit were used in a first-round RT-PCR, which was followed by a second-round multiplex PCR, size selection and purification. Sequencing of the libraries was carried out on an Illumina HiSeq2000 in paired-end mode with 100 bp reads. Concerning the study's data processing: SOAPnuke was used for read processing, and reads with adapters, uncalled bases, a mean Phred below 15, or no exact constant-primer or identifier match were discarded. COPE v1.2.5 was used to merge the high-quality paired reads. Each unique nucleotide sequence was defined as a clonotype, and clonotypes were aligned to IMGT TRB V, D and J references with MiTCR v1.1. Only V-J combinations with frequency above 0.0001 were analysed, covering 99% to 99.2% of repertoires. A TCR clonal expansion and chaos score per V-J combination was defined as the ratio of F50 clonal expansion to chaos observed in the TCRdist matrix. Welch's t-statistics and random forest were used to narrow the features down to 10 to 15 V-J combinations, which were then fed into a naive Bayes classifier. Thyroid-blood repertoire similarity was quantified with the Morisita-Horn index. TCRdb passed the public sequencing reads through fastp at Q25 and MiXCR, retaining productive beta sequences. Rows merge per CDR3 protein into single entries with the most common DNA and genes. It is TCRdb's table, rather than the study itself, that gives the V and J calls and clone size. Present in this sample are about 740,000 distinct CDR3 sequences, 40% of which were seen just once. Roughly 45% of the sample goes to the ten largest clones.

Trimming removed 6 bases from V and 6 bases from J; the gene matches leave 6 bases unexplained. The CDR3 starts with the cysteine, ends with the phenylalanine, and has 13 residues. Solely the CDR3 DNA is kept, with 39 bases framed from the first base. The CDR1 and CDR2 encoded by the germline V gene are MNHNS and SASEGT. Paper-wide results and their limitations: In validation, the model predicted ophthalmopathy progression with about 71% sensitivity and about 77% specificity; some 13 predicted patients were CT-confirmed with GO in a median of roughly 6.8 months. Ophthalmopathy was separated from stable hyperthyroidism by the 13-signature model with just under 90% sensitivity and less than 82% specificity in cross-validation and with 80%/75% in the test set. Sample size was not statistically predetermined, and group allocation was not concealed from the investigators. Most expanded thyroid clonotypes with frequency above 0.001 were also detected in blood, suggesting blood repertoires may reflect the thyroid immune response.

The sequence was collected from an adult man with Graves' ophthalmopathy. This sequence uses TRBV6-1 and TRBJ1-1; 8 bases in the middle match TRBD1. Material for sequencing was peripheral blood. The DNA is TGTGCCAGCAGCCCGGACAGGGCCGCTGAAGCTTTCTTT. Translated, it gives CASSPDRAAEAFF.